This T cell receptor (beta chain) was recovered during a study of yellow fever vaccine responses in identical twins (dated by TCRdb to 2016 to 2018). For the wider study: The study precisely tracked vaccine-responding T cell clones in identical twins. General conclusions and limits of the study: The authors reported that the T cell response to vaccination in identical twins appeared partly convergent and partly personalized.

Libraries came from RT-PCR. Data came from an Illumina HiSeq 2500. TCRdb's own reprocessing of the public reads used fastp at Q25 and MiXCR and kept productive beta chains. Every CDR3 protein is listed once, alongside the most common genes and DNA of its rows. Within this sample are 6,900 or so distinct CDR3 sequences, with less than 90% of them counted one time only. Together, the top ten hold around 3.4% of the sample. Looking up the germline V gene (reference sequence) yields CDR1 PRHDT and CDR2 FYEKMQ. V ends up 8 bases short and J 4 bases short, with an unmatched junction base count of 3. Measured from the cysteine to the phenylalanine, the CDR3 is 13 residues long. The entry retains the CDR3 DNA only, 39 bases that are in frame from base 1. A word on this clonotype: Its antigen target is currently unknown. Per-base qualities were not stored, and no clone one base away is much larger.

This TCR came from a woman younger than 35 who received the yellow fever vaccine. Donor details come from another sample of the same person, matched by shared clones. The rearranged chain carries TRBV13 and TRBJ1-1, with TRBD1 identical over 11 junction bases. This sample comprised T cells from blood (PBMCs), unsorted or a sorted subset (not recorded which), obtained before or after yellow fever vaccination (not recorded which). The DNA sequence follows: TGTGCCAGCCGGGGACAGGGGGGCACTGAAGCTTTCTTT. Translation gives CASRGQGGTEAFF.